The 7 T cell receptor beta chains below all came from one sample that was sequenced in a study of molecular identifiers for immune sequencing clone quantification. Each CDR3 protein is one row after TCRdb ran MiXCR on the PCR reads. In the table there are 100,000 or so distinct CDR3 sequences, 30% to 35% of which are singletons. The sequenced sample was naive CD8+ T cells from blood, with Jurkat cell RNA spiked in. Subset specified: FACS-sorted CD8+CD4-CCR7+CD45RA+ naive T cells. The receptors originated from a human donor in good health. Some libraries in this study had Jurkat cell RNA spiked in.

The chain recombines TRBV7-9 with TRBJ2-1; 7 bases line up with TRBD2. The CDR3 is 17 amino acids. The V segment lost 4 bases and the J segment 9 bases; nucleotides outside the gene matches: 18. Looked up from germline, CDR1 is SEHNR and CDR2 is FQNEAQ (reference sequence). The CDR3 DNA reads TGTGCCAGCAGCTCTGCGCCTGCGGCCTTAGCGGGCATTGAGCAGTTCTTC. Protein product: CASSSAPAALAGIEQFF. Full variable domain (outside the CDR3, taken from reference TRBV7-9 and TRBJ2-1): DTGVSQNPRHKITKRGQNVTFRCDPISEHNRLYWYRQTLGQGPEFLTYFQNEAQLEKSRLLSDRFSAERPKGSFSTLEIQRTEQGDSAMYLCASSSAPAALAGIEQFFGPGTRLTVL.

The table lists this clonotype with a few counts. The CDR3 region is CASSLAGMEQYF. CDR3 in DNA: TGCGCCAGCTCCCTAGCGGGAATGGAGCAGTACTTC. The chain combines TRBV10-1 with TRBJ2-7; 9 bases are shared with TRBD2. There are 12 residues in the CDR3. Looked up from germline, CDR1 is WNHNN and CDR2 is SYGVQD (reference sequence). The V gene end was trimmed by 8 bases and the J gene end by 7 bases; junction bases not matched to a gene: 6.

Many counts were recorded for this clonotype. This sequence joins TRBV4-3 and TRBJ2-3; TRBD1 matches at 9 bases. V lost 1 base and J lost 12; bases outside the gene matches: 14. From germline, CDR1 is LGHNA and CDR2 YSLEER. The CDR3 is 16 residues long. CDR3 DNA sequence: TGCGCCAGCAGCCAAGGGGCCGGGACAGGGAATTTGTTTCAGTATTTT. Protein sequence: CASSQGAGTGNLFQYF.

The genes are TRBV28 and TRBJ2-7; D is uncertain. V lost 6 bases, J lost 2 bases, and 14 bases lay in between. This CDR3 has 14 residues. Looked up from germline, CDR1 is MDHEN and CDR2 is SYDVKM. CDR3 sequence (DNA): TGTGCCAGCAGACCGGAAAAGGCCCCCTACGAGCAGTACTTC. It encodes CASRPEKAPYEQYF.

Remarks on this clonotype: A read error is possible here, since a much larger clone lies one base away. The chain employs TRBV5-1 and TRBJ2-7; D possibly corresponds to TRBD1 (5 bases). Trimming stripped 4 bases from V and 3 bases from J, with 11 bases between. Looked up from germline, CDR1 is SGHRS and CDR2 is YFSETQ. The CDR3 covers 13 residues. The DNA of the CDR3 is TGCGCCAGCAGCGTGGGGCCTAACTACGAGCAGTACTTC. Protein: CASSVGPNYEQYF. Complete variable domain (other parts from reference TRBV5-1 and TRBJ2-7): KAGVTQTPRYLIKTRGQQVTLSCSPISGHRSVSWYQQTPGQGLQFLFEYFSETQRNKGNFPGRFSGRQFSNSRSEMNVSTLELGDSALYLCASSVGPNYEQYFGPGTRLTVT.

Concerning this clonotype itself: Given a much more abundant clone one base away, this may be a read error. V is TRBV5-4 and J is TRBJ1-1; no firm D call. This CDR3 region has 14 residues. Germline values: CDR1 SGHNT, CDR2 YYREEE (reference sequence). V lost 4 bases, J lost 4 bases, and 14 bases lay in between. The CDR3 here is CASSPRGLSTEAFF. The CDR3 coding sequence is TGTGCCAGCAGCCCGAGAGGTTTGAGCACTGAAGCTTTCTTT.

This chain uses TRBV29-1 with TRBJ1-3; D call uncertain. The length of the CDR3 is 14 residues. V was pared by 0 bases and J by 0 bases, with 6 bases between. Germline values: CDR1 SQVTM, CDR2 ANQGSEA. The CDR3 reads CSVEDRPSGNTIYF. CDR3 in DNA: TGCAGCGTTGAAGACAGACCCTCTGGAAACACCATATATTTT.